Each of the 9 T cell receptor beta chains below was sequenced from the same sample in a study of regulatory T cells in long-lasting Graves disease. The sample's time point: persistent/refractory GD, antithyroid drugs over 5 years with positive TRAb. The TCR library was made from RNA extracted from PBMCs. iRepertoire HTBI primers and Arm-PCR of CDR3 regions built TCR beta libraries. Using its own MiXCR run on the multiplex PCR reads, TCRdb lists one record per CDR3 protein. The sample has around 500,000 distinct CDR3 sequences; more than 20% are singletons. The sample here was peripheral blood mononuclear cells (PBMCs), taken when the disease was refractory, from a patient treated with antithyroid drugs. The receptors were sampled from a female donor with Graves disease.

The rearrangement links TRBV29-1 to TRBJ2-2, with D perhaps matching TRBD1 (6 bases). Germline CDR1 SQVTM, CDR2 ANQGSEA. The CDR3 runs to 14 residues. The ends were cut back, 3 bases at V and 2 bases at J, with 10 bases in the middle. CDR3 nucleotides: TGCAGCGTTGAGATGGGGGCCAACACCGGGGAGCTGTTTTTT. As protein: CSVEMGANTGELFF.

Comments on this clonotype: Being one base from a much bigger clone, this may be a read error. The chain uses TRBV29-1 and TRBJ2-5; D remains ambiguous. The V end was cut by 7 bases, the J end by 2 bases, with 11 bases between. The CDR3 has 12 residues. Germline-derived CDR1 and CDR2 are SQVTM and ANQGSEA. The CDR3 region has the DNA TGCAGCGGGTGGCATACTCAAGAGACCCAGTACTTC. Translation: CSGWHTQETQYF.

On this clonotype: Being one base from a much bigger clone, this may be a read error. The chain carries TRBV29-1 and TRBJ2-5; TRBD1 is a possible D gene (5 bases). V lost 7 bases and J lost 2, with 17 bases in between. Germline V CDR1 and CDR2: SQVTM, ANQGSEA. This CDR3 comprises 14 residues. The CDR3 here is CSEVHSGAQETQYF. In DNA, the CDR3 is TGCAGCGAAGTGCACAGTGGGGCACAAGAGACCCAGTACTTC. The full variable domain, in which reference TRBV29-1 and TRBJ2-5 provide the parts outside the CDR3, is SAVISQKPSRDICQRGTSLTIQCQVDSQVTMMFWYRQQPGQSLTLIATANQGSEATYESGFVIDKFPISRPNLTFSTLTVSNMSPEDSSIYLCSEVHSGAQETQYFGPGTRLLVL.

This clonotype was counted many times. V and J are TRBV3-1 and TRBJ1-2; D is unresolved. CDR1 and CDR2 (germline): LGHDT, YNNKEL (reference sequence). The CDR3 has 11 residues. The V end lost 2 bases, the J end lost 5 bases, and 3 bases lay between the germline ends. In nucleotides, the CDR3 is TGTGCCAGCAGCCAACTTTATGGCTACACCTTC. This gives the protein CASSQLYGYTF.

This clonotype has only a few counts. The rearrangement links TRBV20-1 to TRBJ2-7; no clear D. The CDR3 length is 14 residues. Germline loops: CDR1 DFQATT, CDR2 SNEGSKA (reference sequence). V gave up 1 base and J gave up 0 bases, with 10 bases separating them. CDR3 region: CSARVALSSYEQYF. The CDR3 DNA follows: TGCAGTGCTAGAGTGGCTTTAAGCTCCTACGAGCAGTACTTC.

This clonotype was counted a few times. The chain joins TRBV29-1 to TRBJ1-1; D unresolved. V was shortened by 6 bases and J by 4 bases, with 9 bases between the two germline ends. Looked up from germline, CDR1 is SQVTM and CDR2 is ANQGSEA. The CDR3 is made up of 11 amino acids. The CDR3 loop reads CSVYLATEAFF. The CDR3 nucleotides read TGCAGCGTGTACCTGGCCACTGAAGCTTTCTTT. Together with reference TRBV29-1 and TRBJ1-1, the CDR3 gives the full variable domain: SAVISQKPSRDICQRGTSLTIQCQVDSQVTMMFWYRQQPGQSLTLIATANQGSEATYESGFVIDKFPISRPNLTFSTLTVSNMSPEDSSIYLCSVYLATEAFFGQGTRLTVV.

V usage is TRBV5-1 and J usage is TRBJ2-5, with a tentative D call TRBD2 (5 bases). Germline V gives CDR1 SGHRS, CDR2 YFSETQ. V was shortened by 4 bases and J by 7 bases, with 14 bases between the two germline ends. This CDR3 is built from 13 residues. CDR3 sequence (DNA): TGCGCCAGCAGCCACGAGGGATGGGGGACCCAGTACTTC. This codes for CASSHEGWGTQYF.

This sequence joins TRBV27 and TRBJ1-1; weak D call: TRBD1 (5 bases). With 6 bases removed from V and 3 bases from J, the gap between germline ends came to 14 bases. CDR3 length: 14 amino acids. Per germline, CDR1 MNHEY and CDR2 SMNVEV (reference sequence). As DNA, the CDR3 is TGTGCCAGCAGAGAAGGGGCAGTGTACACTGAAGCTTTCTTT. This sequence encodes CASREGAVYTEAFF.

The chain combines TRBV27 with TRBJ2-2, with D perhaps matching TRBD1 (5 bases). Between the trimmed V and J ends, which lost 6 bases and 1 base, there was a span of 24 bases. Germline CDR1 reads MNHEY; CDR2 reads SMNVEV (reference sequence). The CDR3 runs to 19 residues. The CDR3 region has the DNA TGTGCCAGCAGCCGATTCCAGGGTTTCTTCGTGCTGAACACCGGGGAGCTGTTTTTT. It yields the protein CASSRFQGFFVLNTGELFF.